Listed here are 29 T cell receptor beta chains from one sample, sequenced in a study of CD8 T cells in Susac syndrome. After extraction with the RNeasy kit, 0.5 to 1 ug of the RNA was reverse transcribed using random hexamers. TCRdb reprocessed the immunoSEQ multiplex PCR reads via MiXCR and lists one record per CDR3 protein. The sample holds 110,000 or so distinct CDR3 sequences, roughly 90% seen once. The source material was CD8+ T cells from PBMCs. These receptors were taken from a human donor in good health.

This clonotype was seen once. This chain uses TRBV6-6 with TRBJ1-1; TRBD1 matches at 9 bases. In germline, CDR1 is MNHNY, CDR2 SVGAGI (reference sequence). The CDR3 extends over 14 amino acids. The J segment lost 1 base and the V segment lost 5 bases, leaving 2 bases of the junction unmatched. The CDR3 DNA reads as TGTGCCAGCAGTGGGGGACAGGGGAACACTGAAGCTTTCTTT. Its translation: CASSGGQGNTEAFF.

V and J are TRBV27 and TRBJ2-7; 8 bases line up with TRBD2. This CDR3 is 14 amino acids long. Per germline, CDR1 MNHEY and CDR2 SMNVEV (reference sequence). V shed 3 bases, J shed 3 bases, and the junction held 4 bases outside the gene matches. As DNA, the CDR3 is TGTGCCAGCAGTTTGACTAGCGCGAGCTACGAGCAGTACTTC. It encodes CASSLTSASYEQYF.

The chain combines TRBV15 with TRBJ2-1, with 8 bases matching TRBD2. V gave up 1 base and J gave up 6 bases; unmatched junction bases: 2. CDR1 and CDR2 from the germline V gene are LNHNV and YYDKDF (reference sequence). This CDR3 comprises 14 residues. The CDR3 protein is CATSRAGGGNEQFF. CDR3 DNA: TGTGCCACCAGCAGAGCGGGGGGGGGCAATGAGCAGTTCTTC.

The V call is TRBV4-2, the J call TRBJ2-3; D remains ambiguous. This CDR3 contains 16 residues. Germline CDR1 reads LGHNA; CDR2 reads YNFKEQ. The V end was cut by 2 bases, the J end by 2 bases, with 14 bases between. The CDR3, as DNA: TGTGCCAGCAGCCAAACCGACCCGCTCTCCACAGATACGCAGTATTTT. This sequence encodes CASSQTDPLSTDTQYF.

The rearrangement joins TRBV4-1 to TRBJ1-2; TRBD1 agrees at 7 bases. This CDR3 spans 16 amino acids. Germline lookup yields CDR1 MGHRA and CDR2 YSYEKL. V lost 0 bases, J lost 3 bases, and 7 bases stayed unmatched. CDR3 loop: CASSQDRGRGYYGYTF. The CDR3 bases are TGCGCCAGCAGCCAAGATCGAGGCAGGGGGTACTATGGCTACACCTTC.

The chain combines TRBV5-5 with TRBJ2-7; possible D gene TRBD2, 6 bases. From germline, CDR1 is SGHKS and CDR2 YYEKEE (reference sequence). V was trimmed by 6 bases and J by 3 bases, leaving 19 bases between them. The CDR3 runs 15 residues. CDR3 bases: TGTGCCAGCACCCTATCAGGGACTTGGGACTACGAGCAGTACTTC. Protein sequence: CASTLSGTWDYEQYF.

The chain joins TRBV12-3 or TRBV12-4 to TRBJ2-1; 7 nucleotides align to TRBD1. The CDR3 runs 15 residues. V lost 5 bases and J lost 7; bases outside the gene matches: 11. CDR3 nucleotides: TGTGCCAGCAGTCTTACAGGGGAAGTGGGGAATGAGCAGTTCTTC. Its translation is CASSLTGEVGNEQFF.

V and J are TRBV20-1 and TRBJ1-5, with unresolved D. Germline V gene lookup returns CDR1 DFQATT and CDR2 SNEGSKA (reference sequence). The CDR3 extends over 13 amino acids. Trimming left V 3 bases short and J 4 bases short, with 10 bases between. The CDR3 reads CSARGRENQPQHF. DNA of the CDR3: TGCAGTGCTAGGGGCCGGGAAAATCAGCCCCAGCATTTT.

V usage is TRBV9 and J usage is TRBJ1-2, with TRBD1 matching over 11 bases. Germline-derived CDR1 and CDR2 are SGDLS and YYNGEE. The V and J ends lost 1 base and 8 bases, in that order; junction bases with no gene match: 19. The CDR3 covers 19 residues. The CDR3 sequence is CASSVTPKDPGQGVYGYTF. The CDR3 DNA reads as TGTGCCAGCAGCGTAACCCCAAAGGATCCGGGACAGGGGGTATACGGCTACACCTTC.

V is TRBV4-3 and J is TRBJ1-6; the match to TRBD1 covers 7 bases. The CDR3 contains 15 residues. J gave up 10 bases and V 1 base, and 7 bases lay outside the gene matches. CDR1 LGHNA and CDR2 YSLEER come from the germline V gene. CDR3 DNA: TGCGCCAGCAGCCAAGGAACAGGGGAAGGGTCACCCCTCCACTTT. It specifies CASSQGTGEGSPLHF.

The chain joins TRBV13 to TRBJ1-1; D is ambiguous. The CDR3 covers 14 residues. Trimming took off 4 bases at V and 1 base at J, with 10 bases between the two ends. Germline CDR1 PRHDT, CDR2 FYEKMQ (reference sequence). CDR3 DNA sequence: TGTGCCAGCAGCTCGAGTCTTAGGAACACTGAAGCTTTCTTT. Translating gives CASSSSLRNTEAFF.

The V gene is TRBV20-1, the J gene TRBJ1-5; D remains unclear. V lost 3 bases, J lost 1 base, and 19 bases lay in between. The length of the CDR3 is 17 residues. CDR1 and CDR2 (germline): DFQATT, SNEGSKA (reference sequence). The CDR3 DNA reads TGCAGTGCTAGTTCCGGACTAACAAAAAGAAGCAATCAGCCCCAGCATTTT. Its protein is CSASSGLTKRSNQPQHF.

The chain joins TRBV29-1 to TRBJ2-1; 9 bases line up with TRBD1. The CDR3 has 16 amino acids. The junction had 14 bases not matched to a gene; V was cut back by 4 bases and J by 7 bases. Germline CDR1 and CDR2: SQVTM and ANQGSEA. The CDR3 region is CSVVPLGDRGKNEQFF. CDR3 nucleotides: TGCAGCGTTGTTCCCCTCGGCGACAGGGGGAAGAATGAGCAGTTCTTC.

V is TRBV6-5 and J is TRBJ2-7, with 7 bases that match TRBD2. The CDR3 totals 14 residues. The junction had 9 bases not matched to a gene; V was cut back by 8 bases and J by 2 bases. The germline V gene encodes CDR1 MNHEY and CDR2 SVGAGI. The CDR3 region is CASRGGRKAYEQYF. CDR3 nucleotide sequence: TGTGCCAGCCGCGGGGGACGTAAGGCCTACGAGCAGTACTTC.

The chain carries TRBV27 and TRBJ2-5, with D perhaps matching TRBD2 (5 bases). V was clipped by 2 bases and J by 5 bases, with 9 bases between them. This CDR3 is built from 13 residues. Germline CDR1 is MNHEY and CDR2 is SMNVEV (reference sequence). The DNA for the CDR3 is TGTGCCAGCAGTTTAACTAGTGTGGAGACCCAGTACTTC. It specifies CASSLTSVETQYF.

The chain joins TRBV3-1 to TRBJ1-1; perhaps TRBD1 as D (5 bases). The CDR3 contains 14 residues. CDR1 and CDR2 (germline): LGHDT, YNNKEL (reference sequence). Between the trimmed V and J ends, which lost 4 bases and 4 bases, there was a span of 13 bases. DNA for the CDR3: TGTGCCAGCAGCCTTACGGGGGTGGGCACTGAAGCTTTCTTT. It yields the protein CASSLTGVGTEAFF.

V usage is TRBV29-1 and J usage is TRBJ1-3, with unresolved D. The CDR3 runs 15 residues. From germline, CDR1 is SQVTM and CDR2 ANQGSEA. Trimming pared 2 bases from V and 0 bases from J, leaving 11 bases between. The CDR3 nucleotides read TGCAGCGTTGAATCCCGGGTTACCTCTGGAAACACCATATATTTT. Residues: CSVESRVTSGNTIYF.

The rearrangement uses TRBV7-9 and TRBJ2-7, with TRBD1 identical over 8 bases. The CDR3 is 15 residues long. From germline, CDR1 is SEHNR and CDR2 FQNEAQ (reference sequence). J was trimmed by 1 base and V by 4 bases; bases with no gene match: 6. The CDR3 spells CASSYRQGLSYEQYF. CDR3 DNA: TGTGCCAGCAGCTATAGACAGGGGCTGTCCTACGAGCAGTACTTC. Drawing the rest from reference TRBV7-9 and TRBJ2-7, the complete variable domain is DTGVSQNPRHKITKRGQNVTFRCDPISEHNRLYWYRQTLGQGPEFLTYFQNEAQLEKSRLLSDRFSAERPKGSFSTLEIQRTEQGDSAMYLCASSYRQGLSYEQYFGPGTRLTVT.

The chain employs TRBV30 and TRBJ1-3; no clear D gene. CDR1 is GTSNPN and CDR2 is SVGIG in the germline V gene (reference sequence). V was pared by 8 bases and J by 0 bases, with 14 bases between. This CDR3 has 14 amino acids. The CDR3 region has the DNA TGTGCCCTCGGAGCAGGCGGCTCTGGAAACACCATATATTTT. Its protein is CALGAGGSGNTIYF.

The chain recombines TRBV7-2 with TRBJ2-3; 7 bases are shared with TRBD2. CDR1 SGHTA and CDR2 FQGNSA come from the germline V gene. The V and J ends lost 1 base and 4 bases, in that order; junction bases with no gene match: 8. CDR3 length equals 16 residues. DNA for the CDR3: TGTGCCAGCAGCTTAGTCCGCGGGAGTTCCTCAGATACGCAGTATTTT. Translating gives CASSLVRGSSSDTQYF.

The chain is built from TRBV25-1 and TRBJ1-2, with D uncertain. V was clipped by 6 bases and J by 3 bases, with 14 bases between them. The CDR3 spans 14 residues. Per the germline V gene, CDR1 is MGHDK and CDR2 is SYGVNS. Written as DNA, the CDR3 is TGTGCCAGCAGCGCTTCGGATAGGTACTATGGCTACACCTTC. Residues: CASSASDRYYGYTF.

The rearrangement links TRBV20-1 to TRBJ2-3, with 8 nucleotides matching TRBD2. The CDR3 covers 11 residues. Unmatched junction bases numbered 6, after V lost 5 bases and J lost 11 bases. The germline gives CDR1 DFQATT, CDR2 SNEGSKA (reference sequence). CDR3 sequence: CSAPAGDMQYF. The CDR3 DNA follows: TGCAGTGCTCCAGCGGGGGACATGCAGTATTTT.

This clonotype is a singleton in its sample. The chain is built from TRBV2 and TRBJ2-1; D call uncertain. This CDR3 spans 12 amino acids. Trimming took 7 bases from V and 10 from J, leaving 14 bases between them. Germline V gene lookup returns CDR1 SNHLY and CDR2 FYNNEI. The chain's CDR3 is CASNPQLGEQFF. The CDR3 DNA reads as TGTGCCAGCAACCCCCAGCTGGGCGAGCAGTTCTTC.

The chain recombines TRBV3-1 with TRBJ2-2, with D maybe TRBD2 (5 bases). The germline V gene has CDR1 LGHDT and CDR2 YNNKEL (reference sequence). V lost 0 bases to trimming and J lost 6 bases, with 17 bases between them. CDR3 length equals 17 residues. CDR3 protein: CASSQDSSSMVAGELFF. CDR3 coding DNA: TGTGCCAGCAGCCAAGATTCTAGCAGCATGGTCGCCGGGGAGCTGTTTTTT.

V and J are TRBV3-1 and TRBJ1-1, with D unresolved. CDR1 and CDR2 (germline): LGHDT, YNNKEL (reference sequence). Trimming took 8 bases from V and 4 from J, leaving 17 bases between them. This CDR3 is built from 14 residues. The CDR3: CASASILGGTEAFF. CDR3 DNA sequence: TGTGCCAGCGCTTCCATCTTAGGTGGCACTGAAGCTTTCTTT.

V and J are TRBV19 and TRBJ1-1; a possible D gene is TRBD1 (6 bases). This CDR3 is built from 13 residues. V dropped 4 bases and J dropped 3 bases, with 9 bases sitting between them. Germline CDR1 LNHDA, CDR2 SQIVND (reference sequence). CDR3 DNA sequence: TGTGCCAGTAGTACCCGACAGGACACTGAAGCTTTCTTT. It specifies CASSTRQDTEAFF. Full variable domain (missing parts from reference TRBV19 and TRBJ1-1): DGGITQSPKYLFRKEGQNVTLSCEQNLNHDAMYWYRQDPGQGLRLIYYSQIVNDFQKGDIAEGYSVSREKKESFPLTVTSAQKNPTAFYLCASSTRQDTEAFFGQGTRLTVV.

V is TRBV20-1 and J is TRBJ2-7; 8 bases fit TRBD1. V shed 6 bases, J shed 6 bases, and the junction held 4 bases outside the gene matches. Germline V CDR1 and CDR2: DFQATT, SNEGSKA (reference sequence). This CDR3 spans 11 amino acids. The CDR3 reads CSATTGVEQYF. The CDR3 nucleotides are TGCAGTGCGACGACAGGGGTCGAGCAGTACTTC.

A single count supports this clonotype. The rearrangement uses TRBV20-1 and TRBJ2-1; 8 bases agree with TRBD2. Trimming removed 1 base from V and 3 bases from J; junction bases left unmatched: 2. Germline CDR1 and CDR2: DFQATT and SNEGSKA (reference sequence). The length of the CDR3 is 14 residues. The CDR3 protein is CSARGGGLYNEQFF. The CDR3 bases are TGCAGTGCTAGAGGCGGGGGGCTCTACAATGAGCAGTTCTTC.

The gene calls are TRBV2 and TRBJ2-1; a possible D gene is TRBD2 (6 bases). V lost 8 bases, J lost 5 bases, and 7 bases lay in between. The CDR3 spans 11 residues. CDR1 and CDR2 (germline): SNHLY, FYNNEI. The CDR3, as DNA: TGTGCCAGCGGCGGGGACAATGAGCAGTTCTTC. It is translated as CASGGDNEQFF.